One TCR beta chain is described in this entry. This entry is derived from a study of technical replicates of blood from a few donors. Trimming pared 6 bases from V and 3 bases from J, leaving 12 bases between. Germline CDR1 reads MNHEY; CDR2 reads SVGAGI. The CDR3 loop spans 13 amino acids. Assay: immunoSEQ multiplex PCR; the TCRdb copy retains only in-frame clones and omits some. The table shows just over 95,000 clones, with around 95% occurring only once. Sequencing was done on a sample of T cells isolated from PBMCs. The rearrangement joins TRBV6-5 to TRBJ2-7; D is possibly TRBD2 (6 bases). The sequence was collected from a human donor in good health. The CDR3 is CASRPGGDYEQYF. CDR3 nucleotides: TGTGCCAGCAGACCAGGAGGGGACTACGAGCAGTACTTC.